The 2 T cell receptor beta chains listed next were all sequenced from one sample in a study of cytomegalovirus exposure and HLA in healthy donors. Amplification used 60 Vbeta primers and 13 Jbeta primers. This table comes from immunoSEQ multiplex PCR, and its TCRdb copy is limited to in-frame clones, with some not included. The sample holds some 140,000 clones, 76% seen once. The sequenced sample consisted of PBMCs. The receptors stem from a middle-aged man in good health and CMV-seronegative.

This chain joins TRBV7-9 and TRBJ2-5, with D maybe TRBD1 (6 bases). This CDR3 region has 13 residues. V dropped 7 bases and J dropped 4 bases, with 13 bases sitting between them. The germline V gene encodes CDR1 SEHNR and CDR2 FQNEAQ (reference sequence). The chain's CDR3 is CASTQGWGETQYF. In DNA form, the CDR3 reads TGTGCCAGCACTCAGGGGTGGGGAGAGACCCAGTACTTC.

This clone was counted between two and nine times. V is TRBV6-6 and J is TRBJ2-5; D not certain. V gave up 6 bases and J gave up 5 bases, with 16 bases separating them. CDR1 MNHNY and CDR2 SVGAGI come from the germline V gene (reference sequence). The CDR3 totals 14 residues. CDR3 coding DNA: TGTGCCAGCAGCCTTGACACTCTATCGGAGACCCAGTACTTC. Residues: CASSLDTLSETQYF.